Below are 25 T cell receptor beta chains sequenced from a single sample in a study of blood T cell repertoires in COVID-19 (dated by TCRdb to the early 2020s). Library preparation employed the immunoSEQ multiplex PCR assay. In its TCRdb copy, this immuneACCESS table keeps in-frame sequences only and misses some clones. Where compared with another copy, unresolved V genes explain less than half of these, and the others have no known cause. The sample has approximately 200,000 clones on record, approximately 80% of them singletons. The top ten clonotypes cover about 6.9% of the sample. The sample consisted of peripheral blood. Receptors originate from a human donor with acute or convalescent COVID-19. The donor label of this sample is uncertain.

The V and J genes are TRBV18 and TRBJ1-5; no firm D call. This CDR3 comprises 15 residues. V shed 1 base and J shed 3 bases, with 10 bases lying between them. Germline V CDR1 and CDR2: KGHSH, LQKENI. The CDR3 DNA follows: TGTGCCAGCTCACCACAGTTCGGGTCCAATCAGCCCCAGCATTTT. The encoded protein is CASSPQFGSNQPQHF.

The chain couples TRBV5-6 to TRBJ1-2; 8 bases agree with TRBD1. CDR1 is SGHDT and CDR2 is YYEEEE in the germline V gene. The V and J ends lost 3 bases and 8 bases, in that order; junction bases with no gene match: 9. This CDR3 spans 14 amino acids. CDR3 in DNA: TGTGCCAGCAGCTATCGGACAGGGAGCGGGGGCTACACCTTC. Translating it yields CASSYRTGSGGYTF.

The V and J genes are TRBV29-1 and TRBJ2-5; tentatively, D is TRBD1 (5 bases). Germline-derived CDR1 and CDR2 are SQVTM and ANQGSEA. The V end lost 4 bases, the J end lost 1 base, and 7 bases lay between the germline ends. The CDR3 sequence is 12 residues long. CDR3: CSVGTSQETQYF. In DNA form, the CDR3 reads TGCAGCGTTGGGACAAGCCAAGAGACCCAGTACTTC.

The J gene is TRBJ1-5, the V gene TRBV6-6; D is unresolved. The V gene lost 2 bases and the J gene lost 3 bases, with 14 bases spanning the gap. The CDR3 sequence is 16 residues long. Germline V CDR1 and CDR2: MNHNY, SVGAGI (reference sequence). The CDR3 DNA sequence: TGTGCCAGCAGTTACCCCACAAGAGGTTCCAATCAGCCCCAGCATTTT. Its translation: CASSYPTRGSNQPQHF.

The CDR3 DNA reads TGTGCCAGCAGCTACCTCCGGGACACAGATACGCAGTATTTT. It specifies CASSYLRDTDTQYF. This chain links TRBV27 with TRBJ2-3, with D perhaps matching TRBD2 (5 bases). V lost 6 bases to trimming and J lost 2 bases, with 12 bases between them. There are 14 residues in the CDR3. The germline V gene encodes CDR1 MNHEY and CDR2 SMNVEV (reference sequence).

The rearrangement joins TRBV7-2 to TRBJ2-7, with a possible D match to TRBD1 (7 bases). The CDR3 loop spans 16 amino acids. Trimming removed 2 bases from V and 0 bases from J, with 14 bases in between. CDR1 is SGHTA and CDR2 is FQGNSA in the germline V gene. CDR3 amino acids: CASSLRGGTASYEQYF. Written as DNA, the CDR3 is TGTGCCAGCAGCTTACGGGGCGGGACAGCCTCCTACGAGCAGTACTTC.

The chain joins TRBV2 to TRBJ2-1; 12 bases agree with TRBD2. This CDR3 contains 16 residues. The V and J ends lost 6 bases and 2 bases, in that order; junction bases with no gene match: 5. CDR1 is SNHLY, CDR2 FYNNEI, per germline. The CDR3: CASSALAGGPYNEQFF. The CDR3 DNA sequence: TGTGCCAGCAGCGCTCTAGCGGGAGGGCCCTACAATGAGCAGTTCTTC.

V is TRBV7-3 and J is TRBJ1-1; 7 bases agree with TRBD1. There are 14 residues in the CDR3. The V segment lost 2 bases and the J segment 5 bases; nucleotides outside the gene matches: 5. Germline V gene data show CDR1 as SGHTA and CDR2 as FQGTGA. DNA for the CDR3: TGTGCCAGCAGCTTACACCCGGACAGGACTGAAGCTTTCTTT. Amino acid sequence: CASSLHPDRTEAFF.

V gene TRBV2 combines with J gene TRBJ2-1; TRBD2 agrees at 8 bases. This CDR3 is built from 16 residues. Germline loops: CDR1 SNHLY, CDR2 FYNNEI. Trimming removed 5 bases from V and 4 bases from J; junction bases left unmatched: 10. The CDR3 here is CASSMEREPAYNEQFF. CDR3 bases: TGTGCCAGCAGTATGGAGCGGGAGCCAGCATACAATGAGCAGTTCTTC.

This clone was seen a handful of times. The gene calls are TRBV7-2 and TRBJ2-1; 9 nucleotides align to TRBD2. There are 15 residues in the CDR3. Losses at the gene ends were 5 bases for V and 8 bases for J; bases not matched to a gene: 10. Germline CDR1 and CDR2: SGHTA and FQGNSA. As DNA, the CDR3 is TGTGCCAGCAGCCAAGCTAGCGGGGAAGGGGATGAGCAGTTCTTC. It encodes CASSQASGEGDEQFF. Full variable domain (outside the CDR3, taken from reference TRBV7-2 and TRBJ2-1): GAGVSQSPSNKVTEKGKDVELRCDPISGHTALYWYRQSLGQGLEFLIYFQGNSAPDKSGLPSDRFSAERTGGSVSTLTIQRTQQEDSAVYLCASSQASGEGDEQFFGPGTRLTVL.

V is TRBV28 and J is TRBJ2-7; the match to TRBD2 covers 8 bases. This CDR3 is 14 amino acids long. Germline CDR1 MDHEN, CDR2 SYDVKM. V lost 5 bases, J lost 1 base, and 4 bases stayed unmatched. In DNA, the CDR3 is TGTGCCAGCAGTCTAGTAGCGGGATCCTACGAGCAGTACTTC. It encodes CASSLVAGSYEQYF.

This clone appeared a few times. The V gene is TRBV6-5, the J gene TRBJ1-2; 7 bases map to TRBD1. There are 15 residues in the CDR3. Germline values: CDR1 MNHEY, CDR2 SVGAGI. V shed 4 bases and J 4 bases; nucleotides not matched to a gene: 9. The CDR3 DNA is TGTGCCAGCAGTTCGGCCCTCTCAGGGGGCTATGGCTACACCTTC. This translates into CASSSALSGGYGYTF.

A single count supports this clone. This CDR3 reads CASSLRTGLGLRELFF. The CDR3 DNA follows: TGTGCCAGCAGCTTAAGGACAGGACTCGGTTTGCGGGAGCTGTTTTTT. The chain couples TRBV7-6 to TRBJ2-2; 7 bases are a match to TRBD1. V was pared by 2 bases and J by 9 bases, with 12 bases of the junction left unmatched. Germline V gives CDR1 SGHVS, CDR2 FNYEAQ. The CDR3 covers 16 residues.

There are many counts of this clone. The chain couples TRBV5-1 to TRBJ2-1, with 7 bases identical to TRBD2. The CDR3 is 15 amino acids. Trimming at V came to 7 bases and at J to 0 bases, leaving 7 bases not matched to a gene. Per germline, CDR1 SGHRS and CDR2 YFSETQ. The CDR3 is CASGAGPSSYNEQFF. As DNA, the CDR3 is TGCGCCAGCGGAGCGGGACCGAGCTCCTACAATGAGCAGTTCTTC.

In the case of this clone: Other nucleotide sequences in the sample specify the same CDR3. The V and J genes are TRBV6-5 and TRBJ1-5; 7 nucleotides line up with TRBD1. J lost 2 bases, V lost 6 bases, and 1 base had no gene match. Germline V gene data show CDR1 as MNHEY and CDR2 as SVGAGI. This CDR3 spans 13 amino acids. The CDR3 DNA reads as TGTGCCAGCAGAGGACAGGGCAATCAGCCCCAGCATTTT. Its protein is CASRGQGNQPQHF.

This clone is a singleton in its sample. V usage is TRBV7-3 and J usage is TRBJ2-5; 8 bases align to TRBD1. Germline V gene data show CDR1 as SGHTA and CDR2 as FQGTGA. The CDR3 runs to 14 residues. V shed 2 bases, J shed 4 bases, and the junction held 3 bases outside the gene matches. The CDR3 DNA sequence: TGTGCCAGCAGCTTAGGACAGGGCCTAGAGACCCAGTACTTC. Translation gives CASSLGQGLETQYF.

V usage is TRBV6-2 or TRBV6-3 and J usage is TRBJ2-5; 8 bases line up with TRBD2. The CDR3 spans 16 residues. The V gene's germline CDR1 is MNHEY and CDR2 SVGEGT. Trimming removed 4 bases from V and 4 bases from J; junction bases left unmatched: 11. DNA for the CDR3: TGTGCCAGCAGTTGGGGACTAGTGAGCATCCCAGAGACCCAGTACTTC. Translated, it gives CASSWGLVSIPETQYF.

The CDR3 sequence is CAIRLSGANVLTF. DNA of the CDR3: TGTGCCATCAGACTATCTGGGGCCAACGTCCTGACTTTC. The chain has TRBV10-3 and TRBJ2-6; D is undetermined. The CDR3 spans 13 residues. The V end lost 6 bases, the J end lost 1 base, and 4 bases lay between the germline ends. Germline CDR1 is ENHRY and CDR2 is SYGVKD.

The V and J genes are TRBV29-1 and TRBJ2-1; 8 nucleotides align to TRBD1. V gave up 3 bases and J gave up 7 bases; unmatched junction bases: 14. CDR1 is SQVTM, CDR2 ANQGSEA, per germline. The CDR3 loop spans 16 amino acids. The CDR3 sequence is CSVDGQGPRLGNEQFF. As DNA, the CDR3 is TGCAGCGTTGATGGACAGGGACCCAGGCTAGGGAATGAGCAGTTCTTC.

The chain employs TRBV5-1 and TRBJ2-7; a possible D gene is TRBD2 (5 bases). The CDR3 is made up of 11 amino acids. The ends were cut back, 2 bases at V and 9 bases at J, with 9 bases in the middle. Per the germline V gene, CDR1 is SGHRS and CDR2 is YFSETQ. In DNA form, the CDR3 reads TGCGCCAGCAGCTTCGGAGGACGGCAGTACTTC. Amino acid sequence: CASSFGGRQYF. Variable domain in full (rest from reference TRBV5-1 and TRBJ2-7): KAGVTQTPRYLIKTRGQQVTLSCSPISGHRSVSWYQQTPGQGLQFLFEYFSETQRNKGNFPGRFSGRQFSNSRSEMNVSTLELGDSALYLCASSFGGRQYFGPGTRLTVT.

The chain couples TRBV6-4 to TRBJ2-5, with 10 bases fitting TRBD2. Germline V gene lookup returns CDR1 MRHNA and CDR2 SNTAGT. The CDR3 extends over 15 amino acids. The V gene end was trimmed by 6 bases and the J gene end by 4 bases; junction bases not matched to a gene: 8. The CDR3 DNA reads TGTGCCAGCAGAGAAAGCGGGAGGGCCGGAGAGACCCAGTACTTC. Residues: CASRESGRAGETQYF.

This sequence joins TRBV19 and TRBJ1-1; 7 bases are a match to TRBD1. Trimming took 6 bases from V and 3 from J; bases not matched to a gene: 7. This CDR3 is built from 14 residues. Germline values: CDR1 LNHDA, CDR2 SQIVND (reference sequence). The CDR3 sequence: CASSSIDRDTEAFF. CDR3 DNA: TGTGCCAGTAGCTCGATCGACAGGGACACTGAAGCTTTCTTT.

The genes are TRBV27 and TRBJ1-2, with TRBD1 as a possible D gene (5 bases). Germline loops: CDR1 MNHEY, CDR2 SMNVEV (reference sequence). The V end was cut by 6 bases, the J end by 4 bases, with 9 bases between. The CDR3 is made up of 12 amino acids. This CDR3 is CASRSGPYGYTF. The CDR3 coding sequence is TGTGCCAGCAGATCAGGGCCCTATGGCTACACCTTC.

CDR3: CASRAEINYNEQFF. CDR3 in DNA: TGTGCCAGCAGAGCGGAGATAAATTACAATGAGCAGTTCTTC. This chain uses TRBV27 with TRBJ2-1; possible D gene TRBD2, 5 bases. There are 14 residues in the CDR3. V lost 6 bases and J lost 4, with 13 bases in between. Germline lookup yields CDR1 MNHEY and CDR2 SMNVEV (reference sequence).

V and J are TRBV27 and TRBJ1-6; D unresolved. This CDR3 region has 14 residues. CDR1 and CDR2 (germline): MNHEY, SMNVEV (reference sequence). Trimming pared 7 bases from V and 0 bases from J, leaving 7 bases between. CDR3 protein: CASMGSSYNSPLHF. The DNA of the CDR3 is TGTGCCAGCATGGGGAGCTCCTATAATTCACCCCTCCACTTT.